The 24 T cell receptor beta chains below all came from one sample that was sequenced in a study of cytomegalovirus exposure and HLA in healthy donors (dated 2017 in TCRdb). The library came from the immunoSEQ multiplex PCR assay. For the multiplex PCR, a mixture combining 60 forward primers for TCR Vbeta segments and 13 reverse primers for TCR Jbeta segments was used. The clones in this table, taken by TCRdb from immuneACCESS, are in-frame only. Not every clone is retained; where verified, under half of the shortfall comes from an unresolved V gene, and the cause of the rest is unknown. This sample is represented by around 150,000 clones; about 75% of them were singletons. The ten largest clones capture about 7.7% of the sample. Sequencing was done on a sample of PBMCs. The receptors originated from a middle-aged woman in good health and CMV-seropositive.

The chain employs TRBV14 and TRBJ2-7; D gene ambiguous. The V end lost 2 bases, the J end lost 2 bases, and 10 bases lay between the germline ends. The CDR3 covers 14 residues. Germline-derived CDR1 and CDR2 are SGHDN and FVKESK. The chain's CDR3 is CASSQPIAPYEQYF. The CDR3 bases are TGTGCCAGCAGCCAACCTATTGCCCCCTACGAGCAGTACTTC.

This clone came up a few times. V gene TRBV28 combines with J gene TRBJ2-7; possible D gene TRBD2, 6 bases. The CDR3 has 12 amino acids. The V end lost 8 bases, the J end lost 6 bases, and 14 bases lay between the germline ends. Germline V CDR1 and CDR2: MDHEN, SYDVKM. CDR3 sequence (DNA): TGTGCCAGCGTGGAGGGAGGACGCGAGCAGTACTTC. This gives the protein CASVEGGREQYF. The full variable domain, with the rest looked up from reference TRBV28 and TRBJ2-7, is DVKVTQSSRYLVKRTGEKVFLECVQDMDHENMFWYRQDPGLGLRLIYFSYDVKMKEKGDIPEGYSVSREKKERFSLILESASTNQTSMYLCASVEGGREQYFGPGTRLTVT.

This chain uses TRBV19 with TRBJ1-1, with 8 bases matching TRBD1. V dropped 1 base and J dropped 1; count of bases not matched to a gene: 5. The CDR3 loop spans 16 amino acids. From germline, CDR1 is LNHDA and CDR2 SQIVND (reference sequence). The CDR3 reads CASSIGWGQANTEAFF. The CDR3 coding sequence is TGTGCCAGTAGTATAGGTTGGGGACAGGCGAACACTGAAGCTTTCTTT. The full variable domain, completed using reference TRBV19 and TRBJ1-1, is DGGITQSPKYLFRKEGQNVTLSCEQNLNHDAMYWYRQDPGQGLRLIYYSQIVNDFQKGDIAEGYSVSREKKESFPLTVTSAQKNPTAFYLCASSIGWGQANTEAFFGQGTRLTVV.

The V call is TRBV19, the J call TRBJ2-6; D might be TRBD1 (6 bases). The germline V gene has CDR1 LNHDA and CDR2 SQIVND (reference sequence). This CDR3 is built from 15 residues. The ends were cut back, 4 bases at V and 2 bases at J, with 9 bases in the middle. This chain's CDR3 is CASSNSGAGANVLTF. The CDR3 coding sequence is TGTGCCAGTAGTAACTCAGGGGCTGGGGCCAACGTCCTGACTTTC.

For the CDR3, the DNA is TGCGCCAGCAGTCCGGGACAGGGAGCGTACAATGAGCAGTTCTTC. Translated: CASSPGQGAYNEQFF. The chain is built from TRBV4-1 and TRBJ2-1, with 9 bases identical to TRBD1. The CDR3 contains 15 residues. V was pared by 6 bases and J by 4 bases, with 7 bases of the junction left unmatched. The V gene's germline CDR1 is MGHRA and CDR2 YSYEKL.

The chain carries TRBV10-3 and TRBJ2-7; weak D call: TRBD1 (6 bases). The length of the CDR3 is 16 residues. Trimming cost V 4 bases and J 4 bases, with 20 bases left between them. Per the germline V gene, CDR1 is ENHRY and CDR2 is SYGVKD. As DNA, the CDR3 is TGTGCCATCAGTGTGCAGGGGCCCCCCATAGTTTACGAGCAGTACTTC. This gives the protein CAISVQGPPIVYEQYF.

This chain connects TRBV6-6 to TRBJ1-5; perhaps TRBD1 as D (5 bases). Germline CDR1 is MNHNY and CDR2 is SVGAGI (reference sequence). With 6 bases removed from V and 5 bases from J, the gap between germline ends came to 11 bases. The CDR3 runs 13 residues. The CDR3 sequence: CASSPSGDQPQHF. In DNA, the CDR3 is TGTGCCAGCAGCCCATCGGGGGATCAGCCCCAGCATTTT.

This clone is a singleton in its sample. The chain is built from TRBV19 and TRBJ2-1; D not resolved. The germline V gene encodes CDR1 LNHDA and CDR2 SQIVND (reference sequence). V was pared by 5 bases and J by 9 bases, with 20 bases between. The CDR3 loop spans 15 amino acids. CDR3 bases: TGTGCCAGTAGTTCTCCTCTAGACCGGTCGAGTGAGCAGTTCTTC. This encodes CASSSPLDRSSEQFF. Full variable domain (remainder filled in from reference TRBV19 and TRBJ2-1): DGGITQSPKYLFRKEGQNVTLSCEQNLNHDAMYWYRQDPGQGLRLIYYSQIVNDFQKGDIAEGYSVSREKKESFPLTVTSAQKNPTAFYLCASSSPLDRSSEQFFGPGTRLTVL.

The chain joins TRBV10-3 to TRBJ1-1, with 9 bases identical to TRBD1. Per germline, CDR1 ENHRY and CDR2 SYGVKD. The junction had 5 bases not matched to a gene; V was cut back by 5 bases and J by 4 bases. The CDR3 spans 14 residues. CDR3 loop: CAISWGQGATEAFF. DNA of the CDR3: TGTGCCATCAGTTGGGGACAGGGAGCCACTGAAGCTTTCTTT.

Here the CDR3 reads CASSDDRVAGNTIYF. The CDR3 DNA follows: TGTGCCAGCAGCGACGACAGGGTTGCTGGAAACACCATATATTTT. The chain recombines TRBV5-4 with TRBJ1-3; 7 bases line up with TRBD1. The CDR3 is 15 residues long. CDR1 is SGHNT, CDR2 YYREEE, per germline (reference sequence). The V segment lost 4 bases and the J segment 2 bases; nucleotides outside the gene matches: 6.

V and J are TRBV7-2 and TRBJ2-1; 8 bases agree with TRBD2. Germline CDR1 and CDR2: SGHTA and FQGNSA. The CDR3 has 15 amino acids. V trimming: 5 bases; J trimming: 4 bases; junction bases outside the gene matches: 7. CDR3 DNA: TGTGCCAGCAGCCTGACTAGCGTGTCTTACAATGAGCAGTTCTTC. It is translated as CASSLTSVSYNEQFF.

This rearrangement joins TRBV13 to TRBJ2-2; 9 nucleotides match TRBD1. The CDR3 is 16 amino acids. Germline CDR1 reads PRHDT; CDR2 reads FYEKMQ (reference sequence). V shed 7 bases, J shed 3 bases, and the junction held 9 bases outside the gene matches. The CDR3 loop reads CASTTGQGLYTGELFF. In DNA, the CDR3 is TGTGCCAGCACCACGGGACAGGGATTATACACCGGGGAGCTGTTTTTT.

This clone appeared a single time. V usage is TRBV5-4 and J usage is TRBJ1-2, with D possibly being TRBD1 (6 bases). V dropped 4 bases and J dropped 4 bases, with 11 bases sitting between them. This CDR3 spans 13 amino acids. Germline-derived CDR1 and CDR2 are SGHNT and YYREEE (reference sequence). The CDR3 loop is CASSTWTAYGYTF. As DNA, the CDR3 is TGTGCCAGCAGCACCTGGACAGCCTATGGCTACACCTTC.

In its sample, this clone was seen once. The chain employs TRBV19 and TRBJ1-5; a possible D gene is TRBD1 (5 bases). The CDR3 has 13 residues. Germline V gene sequence: CDR1 LNHDA, CDR2 SQIVND (reference sequence). Trimming removed 6 bases at V and 4 bases at J, with 10 bases between. CDR3 in amino acids: CASSQRGNQPQHF. The CDR3 DNA reads as TGTGCCAGTAGCCAGCGGGGGAATCAGCCCCAGCATTTT. Variable domain in full (rest from reference TRBV19 and TRBJ1-5): DGGITQSPKYLFRKEGQNVTLSCEQNLNHDAMYWYRQDPGQGLRLIYYSQIVNDFQKGDIAEGYSVSREKKESFPLTVTSAQKNPTAFYLCASSQRGNQPQHFGDGTRLSIL.

To note about this clone: At one end the junction does not follow the germline gene, possibly because of a read error. The chain joins TRBV7-3 to TRBJ1-5, with D maybe TRBD1 (6 bases). The CDR3 is 17 residues long. CDR1 is SGHTA, CDR2 FQGTGA, per germline. This CDR3 is CASSLRRDRSSSQPQHF. CDR3 sequence (DNA): TGTGCCAGCAGCTTAAGGAGAGACAGGAGCAGCAGTCAGCCCCAGCATTTT. Full variable domain (missing parts from reference TRBV7-3 and TRBJ1-5): GAGVSQTPSNKVTEKGKYVELRCDPISGHTALYWYRQSLGQGPEFLIYFQGTGAADDSGLPNDRFFAVRPEGSVSTLKIQRTERGDSAVYLCASSLRRDRSSSQPQHFGDGTRLSIL.

The chain uses TRBV6-5 and TRBJ2-3; D might be TRBD1 (5 bases). V was cut by 2 bases and J by 2 bases, with 8 bases left in between. Germline V CDR1 and CDR2: MNHEY, SVGAGI. The CDR3 is 14 residues long. The CDR3 DNA reads TGTGCCAGCAGTTACGGGGCGGTCACAGATACGCAGTATTTT. Its translation: CASSYGAVTDTQYF.

The chain carries TRBV7-9 and TRBJ1-2; D perhaps matches TRBD1 (6 bases). V lost 4 bases and J 3 bases, leaving 12 bases between the germline ends. The CDR3 spans 14 residues. CDR1 SEHNR and CDR2 FQNEAQ come from the germline V gene (reference sequence). CDR3 sequence reads: CASSYQGTDYGYTF. In nucleotides, the CDR3 is TGTGCCAGCAGCTATCAGGGGACCGACTATGGCTACACCTTC. Variable domain in full (rest from reference TRBV7-9 and TRBJ1-2): DTGVSQNPRHKITKRGQNVTFRCDPISEHNRLYWYRQTLGQGPEFLTYFQNEAQLEKSRLLSDRFSAERPKGSFSTLEIQRTEQGDSAMYLCASSYQGTDYGYTFGSGTRLTVV.

The chain links TRBV7-3 to TRBJ2-7; no firm D call. The CDR3 consists of 15 residues. Germline loops: CDR1 SGHTA, CDR2 FQGTGA. Deletions cut 3 bases from V and 2 bases from J, with 14 bases between. The CDR3 loop reads CASSFSDQVAYEQYF. DNA of the CDR3: TGTGCCAGCAGCTTTTCCGATCAGGTAGCCTACGAGCAGTACTTC.

The V and J genes are TRBV27 and TRBJ2-3; maybe TRBD2 (5 bases). Trimming cost V 1 base and J 3 bases, with 20 bases left between them. The germline gives CDR1 MNHEY, CDR2 SMNVEV (reference sequence). The CDR3 consists of 18 residues. The CDR3 sequence is CASSLLSRLIGATDTQYF. Here the CDR3 DNA reads TGTGCCAGCAGTTTATTATCCCGACTAATCGGCGCTACAGATACGCAGTATTTT.

This chain connects TRBV28 to TRBJ1-2; no definite D call. Trimming shortened V by 5 bases and J by 0 bases, and 7 bases separated the two germline ends. The CDR3 sequence is 13 residues long. Germline V lookup: CDR1 MDHEN, CDR2 SYDVKM. The CDR3 DNA sequence: TGTGCCAGCAGTCCTACAGCTAACTATGGCTACACCTTC. Translating it yields CASSPTANYGYTF.

The chain links TRBV7-8 to TRBJ1-3; 9 bases line up with TRBD1. This CDR3 region has 16 residues. Per the germline V gene, CDR1 is SGHVS and CDR2 is FQNEAQ. Losses at the gene ends were 5 bases for V and 3 bases for J; bases not matched to a gene: 8. CDR3 in DNA: TGTGCCAGCAGCCCGCAGGGGACAGGGAATGGAAACACCATATATTTT. Amino acids: CASSPQGTGNGNTIYF.

V and J are TRBV5-1 and TRBJ1-4; maybe TRBD1 (6 bases). The ends were cut back, 0 bases at V and 6 bases at J, with 12 bases in the middle. Per germline, CDR1 SGHRS and CDR2 YFSETQ. The CDR3 has 15 residues. As DNA, the CDR3 is TGCGCCAGCAGCTTGGATGGACAGCAAGATGAAAAACTGTTTTTT. It codes for CASSLDGQQDEKLFF.

This rearrangement joins TRBV28 to TRBJ1-2; 12 positions match TRBD1. Germline CDR1 MDHEN, CDR2 SYDVKM. J was trimmed by 6 bases and V by 5 bases; bases with no gene match: 7. The CDR3 runs 15 residues. CDR3 in DNA: TGTGCCAGCAGTCCTGCGGGACAGGGGGCGGATGGCTACACCTTC. This sequence encodes CASSPAGQGADGYTF.

V is TRBV9 and J is TRBJ2-5; D is possibly TRBD1 (6 bases). The CDR3 sequence is 16 residues long. Trimming cost V 3 bases and J 1 base, with 16 bases left between them. CDR1 is SGDLS, CDR2 YYNGEE, per germline. CDR3 coding DNA: TGTGCCAGCAGCGCCACAGGACAGCCTGGCCAAGAGACCCAGTACTTC. Its protein is CASSATGQPGQETQYF.